The sequence of this TCR beta chain was determined in a study of beta chain features in type 1 diabetes. This clone has more than one count but fewer than ten. V lost 1 base and J lost 5; bases outside the gene matches: 2. Germline V gene data show CDR1 as MDHEN and CDR2 as SYDVKM. The CDR3 loop spans 16 amino acids. Every bit of the isolated RNA underwent reverse transcription, so sequencing read expressed TCRB transcripts. The repertoire was sequenced with immunoSEQ multiplex PCR; TCRdb's copy has only in-frame clones and lacks some. The repertoire has roughly 150,000 clones, 8.1% of them found once; the top ten carry around 0.65%.

The chain joins TRBV28 to TRBJ2-1; 13 bases line up with TRBD2. This clonotype was sampled from a man younger than 30 in good health. Sequencing was carried out using central memory CD4+ T cells from blood. The CDR3 region has the DNA TGTGCCAGCAGTTTATCACTAGCGGGAGGGCACAATGAGCAGTTCTTC. This encodes CASSLSLAGGHNEQFF.